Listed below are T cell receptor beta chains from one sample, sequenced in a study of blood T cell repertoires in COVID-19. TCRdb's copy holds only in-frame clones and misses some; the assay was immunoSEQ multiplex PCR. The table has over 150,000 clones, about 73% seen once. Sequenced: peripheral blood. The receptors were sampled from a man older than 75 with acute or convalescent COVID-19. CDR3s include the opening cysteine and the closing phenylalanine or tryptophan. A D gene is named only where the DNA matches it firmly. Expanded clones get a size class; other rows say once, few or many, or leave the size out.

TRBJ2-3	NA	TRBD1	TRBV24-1	CATSEGTGAGTDTQYF	TGTGCCACCAGTGAAGGGACAGGGGCGGGTACAGATACGCAGTATTTT
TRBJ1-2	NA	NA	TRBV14	CASSQDGARSYGYTF	TGTGCCAGCAGCCAAGATGGGGCCAGAAGCTATGGCTACACCTTC
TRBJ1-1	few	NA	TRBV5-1	CASSLDTGIGTEAFF	TGCGCCAGCAGCTTGGATACAGGGATAGGCACTGAAGCTTTCTTT
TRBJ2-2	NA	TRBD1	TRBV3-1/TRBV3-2	CASRMTGESGELFF	TGTGCCAGCAGAATGACAGGGGAGTCCGGGGAGCTGTTTTTT
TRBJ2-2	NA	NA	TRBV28	CASSSSGARLSTGELFF	TGTGCCAGCAGTTCGTCGGGTGCCAGACTCAGCACCGGGGAGCTGTTTTTT
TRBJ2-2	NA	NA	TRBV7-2	CASSLVGDTGELFF	TGTGCCAGCAGCTTAGTCGGGGACACCGGGGAGCTGTTTTTT
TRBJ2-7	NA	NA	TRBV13	CASSLGRGVREQYF	TGTGCCAGCAGCTTAGGCAGGGGAGTGCGTGAGCAGTACTTC
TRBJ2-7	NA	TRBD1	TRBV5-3	CARSSNPNRGSYEQYF	TGTGCCAGAAGCTCGAACCCTAACAGGGGAAGCTACGAGCAGTACTTC
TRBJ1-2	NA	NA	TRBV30	CAWRPTGGGYTF	TGTGCCTGGAGACCGACAGGCGGCGGCTACACCTTC
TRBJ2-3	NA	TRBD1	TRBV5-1	CASSAPDRGTDTQYF	TGCGCCAGCAGCGCCCCGGACAGGGGGACAGATACGCAGTATTTT
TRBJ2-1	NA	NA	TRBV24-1	CATSDIGDEQFF	TGTGCCACCAGTGATATAGGGGATGAGCAGTTCTTC
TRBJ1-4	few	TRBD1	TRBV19	CASKKDRGGEKLFF	TGTGCCAGTAAAAAGGACAGGGGAGGCGAAAAACTGTTTTTT
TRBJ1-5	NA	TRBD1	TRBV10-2	CASRAGTGGISNQPQHF	TGCGCCAGCAGAGCCGGGACAGGGGGGATTAGCAATCAGCCCCAGCATTTT
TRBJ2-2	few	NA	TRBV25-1	CASSRDTGELFF	TGTGCCAGCAGTCGGGACACCGGGGAGCTGTTTTTT
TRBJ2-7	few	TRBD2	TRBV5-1	CASSLAGVAGGYEQYF	TGCGCCAGCAGCTTGGCCGGGGTAGCGGGGGGCTACGAGCAGTACTTC
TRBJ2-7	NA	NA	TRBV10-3	CAIKEPLTYEQYF	TGTGCCATCAAGGAGCCGCTTACCTACGAGCAGTACTTC
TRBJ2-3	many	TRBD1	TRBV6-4	CASSDGRGSTDTQYF	TGTGCCAGCAGTGACGGCAGGGGGTCGACAGATACGCAGTATTTT
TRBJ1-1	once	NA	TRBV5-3	CARNPRGGPAFF	TGTGCCAGAAATCCGCGCGGAGGTCCCGCTTTCTTT
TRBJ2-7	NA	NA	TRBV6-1	CASSEQRVSEQYF	TGTGCCAGCAGTGAACAGCGGGTGTCCGAGCAGTACTTC
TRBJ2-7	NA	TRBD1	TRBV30	CAWNIGDRGSGEQYF	TGTGCCTGGAACATAGGGGACAGGGGGTCCGGGGAGCAGTACTTC